This T cell receptor (beta chain) was sequenced during a study of regulatory T cells. Points from the study as a whole: Skewed V and J usage and few unique V-J pairs marked patient repertoires, most in Tregs. Hydrophobic residues at CDR3 positions 6 and 7 were enriched in conventional CD4+ T cells of CD3G-deficient patients.

Primers: 52 TRBV forward and 13 TRBJ reverse. The assay was immunoSEQ multiplex PCR, and TCRdb's table has in-frame clones only and misses some. The data hold about 28,000 clones, with 85% to 95% observed a single time. CDR1 is DFQATT, CDR2 SNEGSKA, per germline (reference sequence). This CDR3 is 11 amino acids long. To note about this clone: As yet, its antigen is unknown.

A couple of CD3G-deficient patients had more severe autoimmunity; all had some. Patients aged 2 to 39 years had fewer naive and more memory CD4+ and CD8+ T cells. Sorting split CD4+ cells into CD25-high CD127-low Tregs and CD25-low CD127-high conventional T cells. The V gene is TRBV20-1, the J gene TRBJ1-2, with unresolved D. The TCR originated in a person under 30 with CD3G deficiency. Sequencing was done on a sample of conventional CD4+ T cells sorted from blood. CDR3 loop: CSAARFYGYTF. CDR3 sequence (DNA): TGCAGCGCCGCCCGGTTCTATGGCTACACCTTC.